This T cell receptor (beta chain) was sequenced during a study of blood T cell repertoires in COVID-19. Study information: T cells, B-cell-depleted T cells, or PBMCs supplied cDNA or gDNA.

Clones were read by immunoSEQ multiplex PCR, and TCRdb kept only the in-frame ones, dropping some. The table has under 200,000 clones, 65% to 90% seen once. The source material was PBMCs or T cells enriched from blood (not recorded which). This receptor was identified in a woman aged 60-70 years with acute COVID-19.

CDR3 region: CATSEETQYF. Here the CDR3 DNA reads TGTGCCACCTCTGAGGAGACCCAGTACTTC. J is TRBJ2-5 and V is TRBV19; no reliable D call. Germline loops: CDR1 LNHDA, CDR2 SQIVND (reference sequence). This CDR3 has 10 amino acids. V was cut by 10 bases and J by 5 bases, with 8 bases left in between. The full variable domain, with the rest looked up from reference TRBV19 and TRBJ2-5, is DGGITQSPKYLFRKEGQNVTLSCEQNLNHDAMYWYRQDPGQGLRLIYYSQIVNDFQKGDIAEGYSVSREKKESFPLTVTSAQKNPTAFYLCATSEETQYFGPGTRLLVL.